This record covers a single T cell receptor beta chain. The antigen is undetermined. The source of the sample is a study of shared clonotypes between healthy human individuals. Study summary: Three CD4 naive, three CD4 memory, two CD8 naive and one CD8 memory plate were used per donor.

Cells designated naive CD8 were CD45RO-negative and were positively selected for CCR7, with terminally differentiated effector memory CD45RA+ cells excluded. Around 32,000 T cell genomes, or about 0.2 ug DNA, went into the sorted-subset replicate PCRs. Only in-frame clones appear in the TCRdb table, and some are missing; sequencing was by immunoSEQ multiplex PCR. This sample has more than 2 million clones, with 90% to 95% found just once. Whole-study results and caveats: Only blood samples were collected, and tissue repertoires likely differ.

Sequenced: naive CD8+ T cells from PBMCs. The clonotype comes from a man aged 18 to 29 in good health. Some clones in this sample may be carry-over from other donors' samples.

For the CDR3, the DNA is TGTGCCAGCAGCGCGCTTCCCTTGGGTGAAGCTTTCTTT. It yields the protein CASSALPLGEAFF. This chain connects TRBV11-3 to TRBJ1-1; D unresolved. Trimming pared 5 bases from V and 7 bases from J, leaving 14 bases between. The CDR3 spans 13 residues. From germline, CDR1 is SGHNT and CDR2 YENEEA.